This is a list of T cell receptor beta chains from one sample in a study of blood T cell repertoires in COVID-19. Sequenced by immunoSEQ multiplex PCR; TCRdb stores in-frame clones only, minus some. The sample consists of fewer than 350,000 clones, approximately 90% of them appearing once. The sample comprised PBMCs or T cells enriched from blood (not recorded which). All receptors come from a woman aged 40 to 50 with acute COVID-19. Each CDR3 is given without its conserved first and last residue. Fields, in order: J gene, V gene, CDR3 protein.

J gene: TRBJ1-2
V gene: TRBV7-2
CDR3 protein: ASSFMQGDNYGYT

J gene: TRBJ2-1
V gene: TRBV6-2/TRBV6-3
CDR3 protein: ASSWTREAPLNNEQF

J gene: TRBJ2-5
V gene: TRBV2
CDR3 protein: ASRLAGLDAETQY

J gene: TRBJ2-7
V gene: TRBV7-2
CDR3 protein: ASSYGQAYEQY

J gene: TRBJ1-2
V gene: TRBV29-1
CDR3 protein: SVVRANYGYT

J gene: TRBJ1-1
V gene: TRBV30
CDR3 protein: AWSPTREAF

J gene: TRBJ1-3
V gene: TRBV7-6
CDR3 protein: ASSLGQATFGNTIY

J gene: TRBJ1-2
V gene: TRBV24-1
CDR3 protein: ATSDPGQVYGYT

J gene: TRBJ2-5
V gene: TRBV30
CDR3 protein: AWSGETGARKTQY

J gene: TRBJ2-1
V gene: TRBV28
CDR3 protein: ASSSPGLAGGLEQF

J gene: TRBJ2-1
V gene: TRBV19
CDR3 protein: ASSILAGANEQF

J gene: TRBJ1-2
V gene: TRBV5-1
CDR3 protein: ASSPTGNGYT

J gene: TRBJ1-2
V gene: TRBV3-1/TRBV3-2
CDR3 protein: ASSQTGYGYT

J gene: TRBJ2-3
V gene: TRBV5-1
CDR3 protein: ASSLKARDSQQY

J gene: TRBJ1-1
V gene: TRBV3-1/TRBV3-2
CDR3 protein: ASSQRRQMDTEAF

J gene: TRBJ1-5
V gene: TRBV18
CDR3 protein: ASSPRGEGNQPQH

J gene: TRBJ2-7
V gene: TRBV2
CDR3 protein: ASYRDRNYEQY

J gene: TRBJ1-2
V gene: TRBV2
CDR3 protein: ASRADRDNYGYT

J gene: TRBJ2-1
V gene: TRBV29-1
CDR3 protein: SVVRGISINEQF

J gene: TRBJ2-1
V gene: TRBV6-2/TRBV6-3
CDR3 protein: ASSSSPRPVAYNEQF

J gene: TRBJ2-7
V gene: TRBV27
CDR3 protein: ASRSSSYEQY

J gene: TRBJ1-4
V gene: TRBV7-2
CDR3 protein: ASSLAGQLNEKLF

J gene: TRBJ2-7
V gene: TRBV10-3
CDR3 protein: AISLIGSYEQY

J gene: TRBJ2-3
V gene: TRBV2
CDR3 protein: ASKGAGGRTDTQY

J gene: TRBJ2-1
V gene: TRBV5-3
CDR3 protein: ARSATSGTQVEQF

J gene: TRBJ1-1
V gene: TRBV19
CDR3 protein: ASSMQGLGNTEAF

J gene: TRBJ2-7
V gene: TRBV24-1
CDR3 protein: ATTHRDYEQY

J gene: TRBJ2-3
V gene: TRBV2
CDR3 protein: ASSRLAERTDTQY

J gene: TRBJ1-1
V gene: TRBV28
CDR3 protein: ASSLRGGMNTEAF

J gene: TRBJ2-7
V gene: TRBV5-4
CDR3 protein: ASSLGRTYEQY

J gene: TRBJ2-7
V gene: TRBV5-1
CDR3 protein: ASSLGDSGRVYEQY

J gene: TRBJ2-7
V gene: TRBV27
CDR3 protein: ASSRLTGLYEQY

J gene: TRBJ1-4
V gene: TRBV7-9
CDR3 protein: ASSLPDRGINEKLF

J gene: TRBJ2-1
V gene: TRBV14
CDR3 protein: ASSQGQGKYNEQF

J gene: TRBJ1-2
V gene: TRBV7-9
CDR3 protein: ASSLVGRGHYGYT

J gene: TRBJ1-2
V gene: TRBV21-1
CDR3 protein: ASSNTGEGYT

J gene: TRBJ1-6
V gene: TRBV28
CDR3 protein: ASRGGLGSPLH

J gene: TRBJ1-5
V gene: TRBV30
CDR3 protein: AWSVGGRNQPQH

J gene: TRBJ1-1
V gene: TRBV5-1
CDR3 protein: ASSLQTNTEAF

J gene: TRBJ1-2
V gene: TRBV27
CDR3 protein: ASSLSWQVGSGYT

J gene: TRBJ1-4
V gene: TRBV11-2
CDR3 protein: ASSLGNGGEKLF

J gene: TRBJ1-4
V gene: TRBV10-3
CDR3 protein: AISGTGGGEKLF

J gene: TRBJ2-3
V gene: TRBV5-8
CDR3 protein: ASSYRGDTQY

J gene: TRBJ2-7
V gene: TRBV30
CDR3 protein: AWSDNYSYEQY

J gene: TRBJ2-5
V gene: TRBV5-1
CDR3 protein: ASSLVPGGASQTQY

J gene: TRBJ1-4
V gene: TRBV4-1
CDR3 protein: ASSQYQSTNEKLF

J gene: TRBJ2-5
V gene: TRBV28
CDR3 protein: ASKAPRQETQY